These 21 T cell receptor beta chains came from one sample sequenced in a study of PD-1 blockade in classical Hodgkin lymphoma (dated by TCRdb to 2019 to 2021). The label giving this sample's time point can be read as: newly diagnosed, previously untreated cHL patient sample. A Miltenyi CD8+ T cell isolation kit was used for magnetic negative selection to purify CD8+ T cells from thawed PBMCs. Library creation used the immunoSEQ multiplex PCR assay. TCRdb re-hosts the immuneACCESS table, in-frame sequences only. Its copies lack some clones; in the studies checked, an unresolved V gene accounts for under half of them, and the cause for the rest is not known. This sample has about 5,200 clones in its table, and 75% to 90% of those were observed once. Approximately 15% of the sample lies in the top ten. The source material was CD8+ T cells from blood. These receptors came from a human donor with classical Hodgkin lymphoma.

V gene TRBV29-1 combines with J gene TRBJ2-7; the D is unclear. Germline lookup yields CDR1 SQVTM and CDR2 ANQGSEA. The germline V and J ends were trimmed by 5 bases and 0 bases, with 8 bases remaining between them. The CDR3 is 12 amino acids. The CDR3 is CSVISNSYEQYF. The CDR3 DNA reads TGCAGCGTTATCTCGAACTCCTACGAGCAGTACTTC.

DNA of the CDR3: TGTGCCAGCAGCGTAGGGTCCAGGGTAGATGAGCAGTTCTTC. Translation: CASSVGSRVDEQFF. V and J are TRBV9 and TRBJ2-1; tentative D call: TRBD1 (5 bases). V shed 0 bases and J shed 8 bases, with 12 bases lying between them. Per the germline V gene, CDR1 is SGDLS and CDR2 is YYNGEE. The CDR3 extends over 14 amino acids.

This clone is a singleton in its sample. V is TRBV6-5 and J is TRBJ1-2, with D tentatively TRBD1 (5 bases). The CDR3 sequence is 11 residues long. From germline, CDR1 is MNHEY and CDR2 SVGAGI. Trimming pared 3 bases from V and 9 bases from J, leaving 8 bases between. CDR3 in DNA: TGTGCCAGCAGTTATGGGGGTAGCTACACCTTC. It is translated as CASSYGGSYTF.

The V and J genes are TRBV27 and TRBJ2-2; D could derive from TRBD1 or TRBD2 (5 bases each). This CDR3 region has 14 residues. With 3 bases removed from V and 6 bases from J, the gap between germline ends came to 11 bases. The germline V gene has CDR1 MNHEY and CDR2 SMNVEV (reference sequence). CDR3 bases: TGTGCCAGCAGTTTTGGGACGGGACCCGGGGAGCTGTTTTTT. It translates to CASSFGTGPGELFF.

The chain joins TRBV5-1 to TRBJ2-7; weak D call: TRBD1 (6 bases). The germline V and J ends were trimmed by 2 bases and 1 base, with 19 bases remaining between them. CDR1 SGHRS and CDR2 YFSETQ come from the germline V gene. The CDR3 totals 17 residues. CDR3 region: CASSFNNRDTGSYEQYF. For the CDR3, the DNA is TGCGCCAGCAGCTTTAACAACCGAGACACAGGGTCCTACGAGCAGTACTTC. The variable domain in full, with the rest retrieved from reference TRBV5-1 and TRBJ2-7, is KAGVTQTPRYLIKTRGQQVTLSCSPISGHRSVSWYQQTPGQGLQFLFEYFSETQRNKGNFPGRFSGRQFSNSRSEMNVSTLELGDSALYLCASSFNNRDTGSYEQYFGPGTRLTVT.

The chain links TRBV2 to TRBJ2-1; D gene ambiguous. The ends were cut back, 10 bases at V and 3 bases at J, with 10 bases in the middle. Germline V gene lookup returns CDR1 SNHLY and CDR2 FYNNEI. This CDR3 is 12 amino acids long. The CDR3 sequence is CATSPNYNEQFF. The CDR3 nucleotides read TGTGCCACGAGTCCGAACTACAATGAGCAGTTCTTC.

The chain is built from TRBV7-9 and TRBJ2-5, with D uncertain. Germline V CDR1 and CDR2: SEHNR, FQNEAQ (reference sequence). Trimming removed 5 bases at V and 4 bases at J, with 8 bases between. The CDR3 covers 12 residues. CDR3 in DNA: TGTGCCAGCAGCGAACAAGGAGAGACCCAGTACTTC. Translated, it gives CASSEQGETQYF.

The chain has TRBV30 and TRBJ2-7; D is unresolved. V was trimmed by 2 bases and J by 3 bases, leaving 8 bases between them. Germline CDR1 and CDR2: GTSNPN and SVGIG (reference sequence). CDR3 size: 12 residues. Written as DNA, the CDR3 is TGTGCCTGGAGTCGCATCCTCTACGAGCAGTACTTC. Amino acid sequence: CAWSRILYEQYF.

With regard to this clone: The junction differs from germline at one of its ends, possibly a read error. This chain connects TRBV5-3 to TRBJ1-1, with unresolved D. TRBV5-3 is noted as an ORF with a role that remains uncertain. CDR3 length equals 13 residues. DNA for the CDR3: TGTGCCAGCAGCTTCCGAGGTATGACTGAAGCTTTCTTT. Amino acids: CASSFRGMTEAFF.

The gene calls are TRBV10-1 and TRBJ2-1, with D tentatively TRBD1 (6 bases). V shed 0 bases and J shed 5 bases, with 14 bases lying between them. The CDR3 extends over 16 amino acids. Per the germline V gene, CDR1 is WNHNN and CDR2 is SYGVQD (reference sequence). CDR3 sequence: CASSESTDSLHNEQFF. The CDR3 coding sequence is TGCGCCAGCAGTGAGTCGACGGACAGCCTACACAATGAGCAGTTCTTC.

The chain combines TRBV9 with TRBJ2-3; TRBD2 aligns across 13 bases. Germline trimming cut 3 bases from V and 6 bases from J; bases unmatched to any gene: 7. CDR1 is SGDLS, CDR2 YYNGEE, per germline. The CDR3 contains 16 residues. CDR3: CASSALLAGGPDTQYF. The CDR3 DNA reads TGTGCCAGCAGCGCCCTACTAGCGGGAGGGCCGGATACGCAGTATTTT.

The rearrangement links TRBV6-1 to TRBJ2-7, with 13 bases lining up with TRBD2. This CDR3 has 15 residues. Germline CDR1 is MNHNS and CDR2 is SASEGT. The junction had 2 bases not matched to a gene; V was cut back by 1 base and J by 5 bases. The DNA of the CDR3 is TGTGCCAGCAGTGAAGGGACTAGCGGGAGTAACGAGCAGTACTTC. Protein product: CASSEGTSGSNEQYF.

J is TRBJ2-3 and V is TRBV27; D is undetermined. CDR3 length: 14 residues. Trimming took off 5 bases at V and 0 bases at J, with 9 bases between the two ends. The V gene's germline CDR1 is MNHEY and CDR2 SMNVEV (reference sequence). For the CDR3, the DNA is TGTGCCAGCAGTCTCCAATCTAGCACAGATACGCAGTATTTT. This translates into CASSLQSSTDTQYF.

The rearrangement joins TRBV29-1 to TRBJ2-7; a weak D match, TRBD2 (5 bases). The germline V and J ends were trimmed by 4 bases and 7 bases, with 17 bases remaining between them. CDR3 length: 13 residues. Germline CDR1 and CDR2: SQVTM and ANQGSEA. This CDR3 reads CSVAVTTTGEQYF. The CDR3 DNA follows: TGCAGCGTTGCGGTTACGACTACCGGAGAGCAGTACTTC.

The chain couples TRBV5-1 to TRBJ2-3; D unclear. CDR3 length equals 15 residues. Per germline, CDR1 SGHRS and CDR2 YFSETQ. Deletions cut 0 bases from V and 2 bases from J, with 10 bases between. CDR3 protein: CASSLAVAVTDTQYF. The CDR3 coding sequence is TGCGCCAGCAGCTTGGCCGTAGCTGTCACAGATACGCAGTATTTT.

The CDR3: CASLSSYNSPLHF. The CDR3, as DNA: TGTGCCAGTTTGAGCTCCTATAATTCACCCCTCCACTTT. The chain recombines TRBV7-8 with TRBJ1-6; D is undetermined. This CDR3 is 13 amino acids long. Germline V gene data show CDR1 as SGHVS and CDR2 as FQNEAQ. Deletions cut 9 bases from V and 0 bases from J, with 6 bases between.

V is TRBV11-2 and J is TRBJ2-1, with D possibly TRBD2 on 5 matching bases. The V gene's germline CDR1 is SGHAT and CDR2 FQNNGV. The CDR3 spans 12 residues. The ends were cut back, 8 bases at V and 8 bases at J, with 13 bases in the middle. The CDR3 is CASRGVRDEQFF. The DNA for the CDR3 is TGTGCCAGCCGGGGTGTTAGGGATGAGCAGTTCTTC.

This clone was seen a single time. The chain has TRBV5-5 and TRBJ1-1; no definite D call. V was pared by 0 bases and J by 1 base, with 7 bases between. Germline V gene sequence: CDR1 SGHKS, CDR2 YYEKEE (reference sequence). The length of the CDR3 is 14 residues. The DNA of the CDR3 is TGTGCCAGCAGCTTGGTCGAGCGGAACACTGAAGCTTTCTTT. This codes for CASSLVERNTEAFF.

J is TRBJ2-7 and V is TRBV19, with 10 positions matching TRBD1. Germline V CDR1 and CDR2: LNHDA, SQIVND (reference sequence). V dropped 3 bases and J dropped 0; count of bases not matched to a gene: 5. This CDR3 has 16 residues. This CDR3 reads CASSMSGTGDSYEQYF. The CDR3 DNA reads TGTGCCAGTAGTATGTCCGGGACAGGGGACTCCTACGAGCAGTACTTC. The entire variable domain, with the rest obtained from reference TRBV19 and TRBJ2-7, is as follows: DGGITQSPKYLFRKEGQNVTLSCEQNLNHDAMYWYRQDPGQGLRLIYYSQIVNDFQKGDIAEGYSVSREKKESFPLTVTSAQKNPTAFYLCASSMSGTGDSYEQYFGPGTRLTVT.

CDR3 protein: CASGDRRIEQYF. CDR3 sequence (DNA): TGTGCCAGCGGGGACAGGAGGATCGAGCAGTACTTC. The gene calls are TRBV7-9 and TRBJ2-7; 8 bases align to TRBD1. The length of the CDR3 is 12 residues. J lost 6 bases, V lost 8 bases, and 6 bases had no gene match. Germline V gives CDR1 SEHNR, CDR2 FQNEAQ (reference sequence). The full variable domain, completed using reference TRBV7-9 and TRBJ2-7, is DTGVSQNPRHKITKRGQNVTFRCDPISEHNRLYWYRQTLGQGPEFLTYFQNEAQLEKSRLLSDRFSAERPKGSFSTLEIQRTEQGDSAMYLCASGDRRIEQYFGPGTRLTVT.

The chain couples TRBV30 to TRBJ1-6; D may be TRBD1 (6 bases). CDR3 size: 14 residues. V was pared by 1 base and J by 9 bases, with 13 bases between. Germline V gene sequence: CDR1 GTSNPN, CDR2 SVGIG (reference sequence). The CDR3 spells CAWSDRADASPLHF. The CDR3 DNA follows: TGTGCCTGGAGTGACAGGGCGGACGCTTCACCCCTCCACTTT.